This T cell receptor beta chain was identified during a study of blood T cells in healthy people across ages. Study-level points and caveats: The percentage of naive T cells correlated strongly with TCR beta diversity.

The CDR3 has 15 residues. The germline gives CDR1 MNHEY, CDR2 SVGEGT. V lost 2 bases and J lost 3, with 13 bases in between. Together with a sample-barcoded 5' primer, a J-beta primer mix was included in a second PCR lasting about 7 to 11 cycles. Unique molecular identifiers of 12 random nucleotides labeled each cDNA. TCRdb re-derived calls from the 5' RACE reads in MiXCR, one entry per CDR3 protein. The sample has fewer than 800,000 distinct CDR3 sequences, 20% to 25% seen once. There are a few counts of this clonotype. Its antigen is currently unknown. Per sample, no less than 5 micrograms of total RNA were extracted. A further study also used this sample, focusing on T cells of mothers and their children. From that paper: From each mother came over 8.5 million TCR beta CDR3 reads, and from each child came 3 million to 3.5 million.

This TCR came from a boy aged 5-17 years in good health. The J gene is TRBJ2-5, the V gene TRBV6-2 or TRBV6-3; D is unclear. The sequenced sample consisted of blood. CDR3 sequence (DNA): TGTGCCAGCAGTTACCCGTTGCCGACTGAAGAGACCCAGTACTTC. Its protein product is CASSYPLPTEETQYF.